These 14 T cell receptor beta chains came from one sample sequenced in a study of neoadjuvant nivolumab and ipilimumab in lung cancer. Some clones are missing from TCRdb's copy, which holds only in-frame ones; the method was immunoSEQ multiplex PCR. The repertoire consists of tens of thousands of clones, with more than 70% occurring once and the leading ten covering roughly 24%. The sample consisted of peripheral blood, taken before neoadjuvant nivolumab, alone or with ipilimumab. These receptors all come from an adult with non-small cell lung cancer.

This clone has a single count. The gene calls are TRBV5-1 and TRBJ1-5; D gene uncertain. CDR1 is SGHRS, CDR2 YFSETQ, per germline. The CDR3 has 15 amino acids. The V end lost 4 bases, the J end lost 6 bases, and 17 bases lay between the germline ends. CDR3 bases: TGCGCCAGCAGCCCCTACGGGCAATCCGGTCAGCCCCAGCATTTT. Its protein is CASSPYGQSGQPQHF.

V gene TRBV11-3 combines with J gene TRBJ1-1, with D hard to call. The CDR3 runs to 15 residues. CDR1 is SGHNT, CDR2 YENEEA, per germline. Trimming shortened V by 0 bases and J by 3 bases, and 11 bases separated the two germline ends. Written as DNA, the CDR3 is TGTGCCAGCAGCTTAGAGGGAGGGAGGCACACTGAAGCTTTCTTT. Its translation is CASSLEGGRHTEAFF.

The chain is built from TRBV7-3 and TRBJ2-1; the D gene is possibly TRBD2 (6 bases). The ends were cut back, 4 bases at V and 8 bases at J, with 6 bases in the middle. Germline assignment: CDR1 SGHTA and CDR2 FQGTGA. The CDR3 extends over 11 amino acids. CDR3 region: CASSSGDEQFF. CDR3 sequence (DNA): TGTGCCAGCAGCTCGGGAGATGAGCAGTTCTTC.

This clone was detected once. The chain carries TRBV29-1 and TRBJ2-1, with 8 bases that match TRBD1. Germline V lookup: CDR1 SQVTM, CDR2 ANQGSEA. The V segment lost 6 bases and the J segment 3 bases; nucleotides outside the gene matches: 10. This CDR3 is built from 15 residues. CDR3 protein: CSVATTGEYYNEQFF. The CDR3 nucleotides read TGCAGCGTAGCTACGACAGGGGAGTACTACAATGAGCAGTTCTTC.

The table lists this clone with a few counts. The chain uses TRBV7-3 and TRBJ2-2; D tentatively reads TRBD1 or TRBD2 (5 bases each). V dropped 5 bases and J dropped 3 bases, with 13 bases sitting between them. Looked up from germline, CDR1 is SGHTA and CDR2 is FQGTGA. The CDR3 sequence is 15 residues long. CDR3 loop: CASSPTGPHTGELFF. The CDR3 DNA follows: TGTGCCAGCAGCCCAACGGGACCCCACACCGGGGAGCTGTTTTTT.

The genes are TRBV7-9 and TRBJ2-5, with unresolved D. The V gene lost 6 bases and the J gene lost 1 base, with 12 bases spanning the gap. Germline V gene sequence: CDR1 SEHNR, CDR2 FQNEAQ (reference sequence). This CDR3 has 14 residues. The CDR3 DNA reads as TGTGCCAGCAGTTCAACAGCAAGCCAAGAGACCCAGTACTTC. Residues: CASSSTASQETQYF.

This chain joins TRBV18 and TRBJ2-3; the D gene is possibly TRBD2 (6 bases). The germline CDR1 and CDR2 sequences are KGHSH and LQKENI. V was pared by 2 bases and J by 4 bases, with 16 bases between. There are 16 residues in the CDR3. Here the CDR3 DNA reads TGTGCCAGCTCACCAATTGGCGGGACGGCCCCAGATACGCAGTATTTT. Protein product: CASSPIGGTAPDTQYF.

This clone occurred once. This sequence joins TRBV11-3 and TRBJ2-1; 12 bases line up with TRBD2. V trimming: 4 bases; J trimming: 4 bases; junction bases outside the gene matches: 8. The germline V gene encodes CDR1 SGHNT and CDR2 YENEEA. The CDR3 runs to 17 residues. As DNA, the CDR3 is TGTGCCAGCAGCTCTGGGACTAGCGGGCGGGTTTACAATGAGCAGTTCTTC. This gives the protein CASSSGTSGRVYNEQFF.

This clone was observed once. The CDR3 DNA is TGTGCCAGCAGCCACGACAGTAATCAGTACTTC. Translation gives CASSHDSNQYF. The gene calls are TRBV11-2 and TRBJ2-5; a possible D gene is TRBD1 (5 bases). The V gene lost 5 bases and the J gene lost 11 bases, with 12 bases spanning the gap. CDR1 is SGHAT and CDR2 is FQNNGV in the germline V gene. The CDR3 has 11 residues. Full variable domain (remainder filled in from reference TRBV11-2 and TRBJ2-5): EAGVAQSPRYKIIEKRQSVAFWCNPISGHATLYWYQQILGQGPKLLIQFQNNGVVDDSQLPKDRFSAERLKGVDSTLKIQPAKLEDSAVYLCASSHDSNQYFGPGTRLLVL.

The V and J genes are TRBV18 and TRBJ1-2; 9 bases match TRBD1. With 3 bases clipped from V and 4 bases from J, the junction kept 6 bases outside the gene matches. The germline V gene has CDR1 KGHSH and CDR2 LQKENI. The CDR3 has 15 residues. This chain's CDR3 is CASSPYDRGIYGYTF. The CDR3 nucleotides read TGTGCCAGCTCACCGTATGACAGGGGGATCTATGGCTACACCTTC.

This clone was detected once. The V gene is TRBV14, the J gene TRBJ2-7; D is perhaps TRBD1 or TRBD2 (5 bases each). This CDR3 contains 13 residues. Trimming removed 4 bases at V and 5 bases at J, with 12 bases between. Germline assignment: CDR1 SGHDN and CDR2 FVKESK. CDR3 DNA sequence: TGTGCCAGCAGCCGGACCAGAGGGGACGAGCAGTACTTC. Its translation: CASSRTRGDEQYF.

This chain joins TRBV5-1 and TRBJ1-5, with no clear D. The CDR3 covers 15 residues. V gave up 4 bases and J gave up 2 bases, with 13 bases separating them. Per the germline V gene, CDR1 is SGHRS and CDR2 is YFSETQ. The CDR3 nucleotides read TGCGCCAGCAGCAAGGACGGAGCAGGCAATCAGCCCCAGCATTTT. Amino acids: CASSKDGAGNQPQHF.

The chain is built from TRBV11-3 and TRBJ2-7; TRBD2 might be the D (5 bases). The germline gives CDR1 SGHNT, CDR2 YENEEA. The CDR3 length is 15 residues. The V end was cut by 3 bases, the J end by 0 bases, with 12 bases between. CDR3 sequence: CASSFLTGSSYEQYF. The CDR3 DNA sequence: TGTGCCAGCAGCTTCTTAACGGGGAGCTCCTACGAGCAGTACTTC.

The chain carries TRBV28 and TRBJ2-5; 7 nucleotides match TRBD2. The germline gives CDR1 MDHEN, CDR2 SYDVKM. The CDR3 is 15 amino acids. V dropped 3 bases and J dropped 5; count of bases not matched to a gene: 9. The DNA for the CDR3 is TGTGCCAGCAGTTTCCACGGGGGAGGGCCGGAGACCCAGTACTTC. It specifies CASSFHGGGPETQYF.